The 14 T cell receptor beta chains listed next were all sequenced from one sample in a study of PD-1 blockade in classical Hodgkin lymphoma. Clones were read by immunoSEQ multiplex PCR, and TCRdb kept only the in-frame ones, dropping some. The repertoire holds some 64,000 clones, with 80% to 90% as singletons. Every patient was affected by relapse after autologous stem cell transplantation, while exposure to brentuximab vedotin was not uniform. Here the sequenced sample was peripheral blood mononuclear cells (PBMCs), taken at baseline. Receptors originate from a human donor with classical Hodgkin lymphoma.

The CDR3 region has the DNA TGTGCCAGCAGCCCTCGCGGGGCGGACTACACCTTC. Protein sequence: CASSPRGADYTF. The chain is built from TRBV27 and TRBJ1-2, with D possibly TRBD1 on 5 matching bases. Looked up from germline, CDR1 is MNHEY and CDR2 is SMNVEV (reference sequence). The ends were cut back, 6 bases at V and 10 bases at J, with 15 bases in the middle. The CDR3 runs 12 residues.

The gene calls are TRBV13 and TRBJ2-2, with D possibly being TRBD1 (5 bases). Germline V gives CDR1 PRHDT, CDR2 FYEKMQ (reference sequence). The germline V and J ends were trimmed by 4 bases and 2 bases, with 11 bases remaining between them. CDR3 length: 15 residues. The CDR3 protein is CASSYIRVNTGELFF. CDR3 DNA: TGTGCCAGCAGCTATATCAGGGTTAACACCGGGGAGCTGTTTTTT.

The V and J genes are TRBV19 and TRBJ2-2; tentatively, D is TRBD1 (5 bases). The CDR3 covers 13 residues. The V and J ends lost 4 bases and 8 bases respectively, with 11 bases between them. Germline-derived CDR1 and CDR2 are LNHDA and SQIVND (reference sequence). Written as DNA, the CDR3 is TGTGCCAGTAGTACATCAGGGTTAGGGGAGCTGTTTTTT. Translation gives CASSTSGLGELFF.

The gene calls are TRBV2 and TRBJ1-2, with a possible D match to TRBD1 (5 bases). Trimming took 0 bases from V and 5 from J, leaving 10 bases between them. The CDR3 has 14 amino acids. Germline loops: CDR1 SNHLY, CDR2 FYNNEI. CDR3 nucleotide sequence: TGTGCCAGCAGTGAAGCCCCAGGGTTGTATGGCTACACCTTC. Protein product: CASSEAPGLYGYTF.

This clone was observed a few times. The chain has TRBV2 and TRBJ2-7; no clear D gene. The CDR3 consists of 11 residues. Between the trimmed V and J ends, which lost 8 bases and 6 bases, there was a span of 11 bases. Germline CDR1 reads SNHLY; CDR2 reads FYNNEI. The CDR3 loop reads CASLVRGEQYF. The CDR3 DNA follows: TGTGCCAGCCTGGTTAGAGGCGAGCAGTACTTC. The full variable domain, its missing parts supplied by reference TRBV2 and TRBJ2-7, is EPEVTQTPSHQVTQMGQEVILRCVPISNHLYFYWYRQILGQKVEFLVSFYNNEISEKSEIFDDQFSVERPDGSNFTLKIRSTKLEDSAMYFCASLVRGEQYFGPGTRLTVT.

This clone was recorded a few times. The chain is built from TRBV30 and TRBJ1-5, with TRBD1 as a possible D gene (5 bases). The CDR3 contains 13 residues. The ends were cut back, 0 bases at V and 5 bases at J, with 8 bases in the middle. Germline V CDR1 and CDR2: GTSNPN, SVGIG (reference sequence). The CDR3, as DNA: TGTGCCTGGAGTGTAGGGACGGATCAGCCCCAGCATTTT. Translating it yields CAWSVGTDQPQHF.

V is TRBV19 and J is TRBJ2-1, with D unresolved. V was clipped by 6 bases and J by 4 bases, with 7 bases between them. The germline CDR1 and CDR2 sequences are LNHDA and SQIVND (reference sequence). CDR3 length: 12 residues. The CDR3 loop is CASSLFYNEQFF. In DNA, the CDR3 is TGTGCCAGTAGCCTCTTTTACAATGAGCAGTTCTTC.

The chain has TRBV29-1 and TRBJ2-2; D might be TRBD2 (6 bases). Germline V gene lookup returns CDR1 SQVTM and CDR2 ANQGSEA. The CDR3 spans 14 residues. The germline V and J ends were trimmed by 7 bases and 0 bases, with 12 bases remaining between them. The CDR3 region has the DNA TGCAGCGCCGGGGCGGGGACGAACACCGGGGAGCTGTTTTTT. Amino acids: CSAGAGTNTGELFF.

This clone came up a few times. The V call is TRBV7-2, the J call TRBJ2-1, with D hard to call. The CDR3 length is 12 residues. CDR1 and CDR2 (germline): SGHTA, FQGNSA. V lost 3 bases, J lost 10 bases, and 10 bases lay in between. The CDR3 here is CASSLSGLEQFF. The DNA for the CDR3 is TGTGCCAGCAGCTTGAGTGGATTGGAGCAGTTCTTC.

V gene TRBV30 combines with J gene TRBJ2-2; D is possibly TRBD1 (6 bases). CDR3 length: 16 amino acids. The V and J ends lost 1 base and 1 base respectively, with 13 bases between them. Germline V gene data show CDR1 as GTSNPN and CDR2 as SVGIG (reference sequence). The CDR3 bases are TGTGCCTGGAGTGACTTGGGACACTGGAACACCGGGGAGCTGTTTTTT. Encoded protein: CAWSDLGHWNTGELFF.

This chain joins TRBV2 and TRBJ1-5; no definite D call. The CDR3 spans 14 residues. CDR1 is SNHLY, CDR2 FYNNEI, per germline. The ends were cut back, 2 bases at V and 5 bases at J, with 10 bases in the middle. CDR3 in amino acids: CASSERGGHQPQHF. CDR3 DNA sequence: TGTGCCAGCAGTGAACGGGGTGGCCATCAGCCCCAGCATTTT.

The CDR3 DNA reads TGTGCCACCAGCCTCGGGAGACCTCGGGATGGCTACACCTTC. Its translation: CATSLGRPRDGYTF. This chain links TRBV15 with TRBJ1-2, with D unclear. CDR3 length: 14 residues. The V end lost 5 bases, the J end lost 6 bases, and 16 bases lay between the germline ends. In germline, CDR1 is LNHNV, CDR2 YYDKDF (reference sequence).

The chain links TRBV7-9 to TRBJ2-7; 10 bases agree with TRBD1. The CDR3 is 15 amino acids. The germline V gene has CDR1 SEHNR and CDR2 FQNEAQ (reference sequence). The V segment lost 6 bases and the J segment 5 bases; nucleotides outside the gene matches: 10. The CDR3 loop is CASSQAGGQGDEQYF. The DNA of the CDR3 is TGTGCCAGCAGTCAGGCCGGTGGACAGGGGGACGAGCAGTACTTC.

J is TRBJ2-4 and V is TRBV9; TRBD2 might be the D (6 bases). Trimming took 4 bases from V and 8 from J, leaving 13 bases between them. CDR3 size: 13 residues. Germline V gene data show CDR1 as SGDLS and CDR2 as YYNGEE. As DNA, the CDR3 is TGTGCCAGCAGCACGGGGGTCGGGGACATTCAGTACTTC. Translating it yields CASSTGVGDIQYF.